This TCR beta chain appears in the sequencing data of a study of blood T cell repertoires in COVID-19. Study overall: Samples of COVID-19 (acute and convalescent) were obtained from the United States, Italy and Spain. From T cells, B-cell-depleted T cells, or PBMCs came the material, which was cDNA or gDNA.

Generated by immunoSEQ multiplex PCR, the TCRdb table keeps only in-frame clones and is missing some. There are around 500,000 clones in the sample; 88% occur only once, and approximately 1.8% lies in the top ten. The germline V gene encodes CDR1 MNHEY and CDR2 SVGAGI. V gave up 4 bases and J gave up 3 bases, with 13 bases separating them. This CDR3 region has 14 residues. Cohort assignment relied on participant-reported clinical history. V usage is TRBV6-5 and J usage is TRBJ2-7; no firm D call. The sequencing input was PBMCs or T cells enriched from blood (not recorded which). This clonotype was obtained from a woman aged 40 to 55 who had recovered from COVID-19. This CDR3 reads CASSSYINNYEQYF. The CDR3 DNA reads TGTGCCAGCAGTTCGTACATAAACAACTACGAGCAGTACTTC.